Listed below are T cell receptor beta chains from one sample, sequenced in a study of graft-versus-host responses after intestinal transplantation. The data were produced by immunoSEQ multiplex PCR, yet TCRdb's version contains in-frame clones alone and is incomplete. The table lists about 88,000 clones, 90% of them singletons, with around 0.11% in the top ten. Antigen specificity for these receptors is unknown. Sequencing used unstimulated CD4+ T cells sorted from spleen or lymph node cells, obtained before intestinal transplant. Receptors were obtained from a human donor who received an intestinal transplant. Both conserved end residues are part of each CDR3. Fields, in order: CDR3 protein, CDR3 DNA, V gene, J gene, clone size, D gene. A D gene is named only where the DNA matches it firmly. A clone size is listed for some rows: how often the clone was seen (once, few, many), or a class if it is expanded.

cdr3_aa: CASSLDRGTEAFF; cdr3_nt: TGTGCTAGCAGCTTAGACCGGGGCACTGAAGCTTTCTTT; v_call: TRBV7-7; j_call: TRBJ1-1; clone_size: -; d_call: -
cdr3_aa: CASTQPPGLAGTDTQYF; cdr3_nt: TGTGCCAGTACCCAACCCCCGGGACTAGCGGGGACAGATACGCAGTATTTT; v_call: TRBV19; j_call: TRBJ2-3; clone_size: -; d_call: TRBD2
cdr3_aa: CASQDREDQPQHF; cdr3_nt: TGTGCCAGCCAGGACAGGGAAGATCAGCCCCAGCATTTT; v_call: TRBV6-7; j_call: TRBJ1-5; clone_size: -; d_call: TRBD1
cdr3_aa: CATSRDRDLSYEQYF; cdr3_nt: TGTGCCACCAGCCGGGACAGGGATCTCTCCTACGAGCAGTACTTC; v_call: TRBV2; j_call: TRBJ2-7; clone_size: -; d_call: TRBD1
cdr3_aa: CASSEADRNQPQHF; cdr3_nt: TGTGCCAGCAGTGAAGCCGACAGAAATCAGCCCCAGCATTTT; v_call: TRBV2; j_call: TRBJ1-5; clone_size: -; d_call: -
cdr3_aa: CASTLLDRGNGQYF; cdr3_nt: TGTGCCAGCACCCTCCTCGACAGGGGGAATGGCCAGTACTTC; v_call: TRBV6-1; j_call: TRBJ2-5; clone_size: -; d_call: TRBD1
cdr3_aa: CASSLNPDRGYTF; cdr3_nt: TGCGCCAGCAGCCTCAACCCCGATCGGGGCTACACCTTC; v_call: TRBV5-1; j_call: TRBJ1-2; clone_size: -; d_call: -
cdr3_aa: CASSADRGDEQYF; cdr3_nt: TGCGCCAGCAGCGCGGACAGGGGGGACGAGCAGTACTTC; v_call: TRBV5-1; j_call: TRBJ2-7; clone_size: -; d_call: TRBD1
cdr3_aa: CASSPDRSSNQPQHF; cdr3_nt: TGTGCCAGCAGCCCTGACAGGTCTAGCAATCAGCCCCAGCATTTT; v_call: TRBV5-8; j_call: TRBJ1-5; clone_size: -; d_call: -
cdr3_aa: CASSPAGVDEQFF; cdr3_nt: TGCGCCAGCAGCCCCGCGGGGGTCGATGAGCAGTTCTTC; v_call: TRBV4-1; j_call: TRBJ2-1; clone_size: -; d_call: TRBD2
cdr3_aa: CASNLQGVGETQYF; cdr3_nt: TGTGCCAGCAACCTCCAGGGGGTGGGGGAGACCCAGTACTTC; v_call: TRBV2; j_call: TRBJ2-5; clone_size: -; d_call: TRBD1
cdr3_aa: CASSPPSGGNSPLHF; cdr3_nt: TGTGCCAGCAGCCCCCCTTCCGGGGGTAATTCACCCCTCCACTTT; v_call: TRBV6-5; j_call: TRBJ1-6; clone_size: -; d_call: -
cdr3_aa: CASSPQGAPANYGYTF; cdr3_nt: TGTGCCAGCTCACCACAGGGGGCCCCAGCAAACTATGGCTACACCTTC; v_call: TRBV18; j_call: TRBJ1-2; clone_size: once; d_call: TRBD1